This record covers a single T cell receptor (beta chain). Its target is not known. This specimen comes from a study of OX40 agonist ivuxolimab in advanced cancers. At the level of the study: Three patients, one with hepatocellular carcinoma and two with cutaneous melanoma, achieved partial responses. Study outcomes and limitations: On average, CD8+ T cells showed a greater number of expanded clones than CD4+.

The V gene lost 3 bases and the J gene lost 0 bases, with 12 bases spanning the gap. Per the germline V gene, CDR1 is GTSNPN and CDR2 is SVGIG (reference sequence). This CDR3 region has 16 residues. Clones were read by immunoSEQ multiplex PCR, and TCRdb kept only the in-frame ones, dropping some. The table shows some 52,000 clones, with around four fifths occurring only once. Material: CD4+ or CD8+ T cells sorted from blood, obtained in a trial of the OX40 agonist ivuxolimab. The sequence was obtained from an adult with an advanced solid tumor such as melanoma, head and neck, liver or kidney cancer. The chain uses TRBV30 and TRBJ2-6, with D unresolved. For the CDR3, the DNA is TGTGCCTGGAGCGGGTCCCGGGTCTCTGGGGCCAACGTCCTGACTTTC. It codes for CAWSGSRVSGANVLTF.